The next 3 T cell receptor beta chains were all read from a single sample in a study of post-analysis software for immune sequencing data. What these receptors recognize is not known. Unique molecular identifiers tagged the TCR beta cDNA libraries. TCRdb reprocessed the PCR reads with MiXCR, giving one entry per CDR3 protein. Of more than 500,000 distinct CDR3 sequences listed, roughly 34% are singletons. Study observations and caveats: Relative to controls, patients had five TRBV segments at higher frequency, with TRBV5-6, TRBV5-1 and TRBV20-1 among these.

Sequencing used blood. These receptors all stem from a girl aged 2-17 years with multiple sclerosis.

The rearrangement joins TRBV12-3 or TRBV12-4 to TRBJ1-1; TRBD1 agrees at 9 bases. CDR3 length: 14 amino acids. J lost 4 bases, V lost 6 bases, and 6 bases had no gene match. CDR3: CASSTGGWGTEAFF. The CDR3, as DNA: TGTGCCAGCAGCACAGGGGGCTGGGGCACTGAAGCTTTCTTT.

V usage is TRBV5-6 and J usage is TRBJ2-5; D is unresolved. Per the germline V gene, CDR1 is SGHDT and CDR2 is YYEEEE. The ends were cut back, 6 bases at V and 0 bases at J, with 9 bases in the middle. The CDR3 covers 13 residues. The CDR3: CASTHRDQETQYF. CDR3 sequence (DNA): TGTGCCAGCACCCATCGCGACCAAGAGACCCAGTACTTC.

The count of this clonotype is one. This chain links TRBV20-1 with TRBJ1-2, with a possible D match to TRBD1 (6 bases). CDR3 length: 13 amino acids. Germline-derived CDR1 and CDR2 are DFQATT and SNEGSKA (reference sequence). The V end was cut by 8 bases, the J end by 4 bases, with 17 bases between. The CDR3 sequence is CSLKEDRRYGYTF. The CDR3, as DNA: TGCAGTTTAAAAGAGGACAGACGCTATGGCTACACCTTC.